The next 17 T cell receptor beta chains were all read from a single sample in a study of Graves' ophthalmopathy and Graves' hyperthyroidism (dated by TCRdb to about 2018). The sequencing machine was an Illumina HiSeq 2000. TCR beta CDR3 regions were amplified from RNA transcripts for repertoire sequencing. The first round was an RT-PCR using HTBI primers with the Qiagen OneStep RT-PCR kit, and this first round was followed by a second-round multiplex PCR, then size selection and purification. TCRdb trimmed public reads at Q25 via fastp, called clones via MiXCR and kept in-frame beta chains. Each entry is one CDR3 protein sequence, shown with its most common DNA and genes. This sample holds tens of thousands of distinct CDR3 sequences; around half were observed only once. Approximately 23% of the sample goes to the ten largest clones. The sequencing input was peripheral blood. These receptors were taken from an adult man with Graves' ophthalmopathy.

The chain joins TRBV6-5 to TRBJ2-5; D unresolved. Trimming stripped 6 bases from V and 9 bases from J, with 26 bases between. Germline lookup yields CDR1 MNHEY and CDR2 SVGAGI. The CDR3 consists of 16 residues. CDR3 in DNA: TGTGCCAGCAGCTGTCCGGTCCCACCACCGACGGAGCCCCAGTACTTC. It yields the protein CASSCPVPPPTEPQYF.

Concerning this clonotype itself: This CDR3 is missing its conserved last phenylalanine or tryptophan, likely due to a read error. CDR3 in amino acids: CASAGSFNEQYY. Written as DNA, the CDR3 is TGTGCCAGCGCGGGAAGCTTCAACGAGCAGTACTAC. This chain links TRBV7-6 with TRBJ2-7; a weak D match, TRBD2 (6 bases). The CDR3 is made up of 12 amino acids. The germline CDR1 and CDR2 sequences are SGHVS and FNYEAQ. V lost 8 bases, J lost 5 bases, and 13 bases lay in between.

The V call is TRBV24-1, the J call TRBJ2-5; D is unresolved. The V end lost 4 bases, the J end lost 0 bases, and 5 bases lay between the germline ends. Germline CDR1 and CDR2: KGHDR and SFDVKD. This CDR3 region has 13 residues. In DNA, the CDR3 is TGTGCCACCAGTGAATCTTACCAAGAGACCCAGTACTTC. Protein product: CATSESYQETQYF.

The rearrangement uses TRBV29-1 and TRBJ2-3, with a possible D match to TRBD2 (6 bases). The CDR3 has 11 residues. Germline V gene sequence: CDR1 SQVTM, CDR2 ANQGSEA. As DNA, the CDR3 is TGCAGTGCCGGGAGCTCAGATACGCAGTATTTT. Translation: CSAGSSDTQYF.

This clonotype was seen ten or more times. The V call is TRBV6-4, the J call TRBJ2-3; TRBD1 aligns across 8 bases. V was clipped by 4 bases and J by 5 bases; unmatched bases: 8. The CDR3 length is 15 residues. In germline, CDR1 is MRHNA, CDR2 SNTAGT. CDR3 sequence (DNA): TGTGCCAGCAGTGTCGGGACAGGCCGGGGAGATACGCAGTATTTT. It translates to CASSVGTGRGDTQYF.

This clonotype has more than one count but fewer than ten. A much larger clone lies a single base off, so this may be a read error. The rearrangement links TRBV5-1 to TRBJ1-1, with D possibly being TRBD1 (5 bases). The CDR3 has 16 residues. V was pared by 0 bases and J by 7 bases, with 19 bases between. Germline-derived CDR1 and CDR2 are SGHRS and YFSETQ. The CDR3 spells CASSLAPTGEAGEAFF. CDR3 nucleotide sequence: TGCGCCAGCAGCTTGGCCCCTACGGGGGAGGCGGGTGAAGCTTTCTTT.

This clonotype was found many times. The V gene is TRBV28, the J gene TRBJ2-5; the D is unclear. The CDR3 runs to 11 residues. The V gene lost 5 bases and the J gene lost 3 bases, with 4 bases spanning the gap. The germline gives CDR1 MDHEN, CDR2 SYDVKM. CDR3 in DNA: TGTGCCAGCAGTATAAAAGAGACCCAGTACTTC. It codes for CASSIKETQYF.

Of note for this clonotype: The junction shows a germline mismatch at one end, possibly a read error. V is TRBV12-3 or TRBV12-4 and J is TRBJ2-7; 8 bases are a match to TRBD1. The CDR3 is made up of 13 amino acids. CDR3 bases: TGTGCCAGCAGTCAACGACAGGGGAACGAGCAGCACTTC. Translation: CASSQRQGNEQHF.

This clonotype is labeled as medium-sized. This chain links TRBV15 with TRBJ1-5, with 7 bases matching TRBD1. CDR1 is LNHNV and CDR2 is YYDKDF in the germline V gene (reference sequence). V was clipped by 0 bases and J by 7 bases; unmatched bases: 6. The CDR3 covers 15 residues. The DNA of the CDR3 is TGTGCCACCAGCAGAGAGTCGACAGGGTGGCAGCCCCAGCATTTT. This gives the protein CATSRESTGWQPQHF.

This clonotype has just a few counts. V and J are TRBV19 and TRBJ2-2; D is undetermined. This CDR3 is 14 amino acids long. V was shortened by 7 bases and J by 1 base, with 10 bases between the two germline ends. Germline lookup yields CDR1 LNHDA and CDR2 SQIVND (reference sequence). The DNA of the CDR3 is TGTGCCAGTACCCTCTGGGAGAACACCGGGGAGCTGTTTTTT. It codes for CASTLWENTGELFF.

A word on this clonotype: One end of the junction does not line up with germline, which may come from a read error. The chain joins TRBV7-8 to TRBJ1-5; D is possibly TRBD1 (6 bases). Germline lookup yields CDR1 SGHVS and CDR2 FQNEAQ. The CDR3 contains 16 residues. CDR3 coding DNA: TGTGCCATCAGCTTAACTGTGGGGGGCCTTAATCAGCCCCAGCATTTT. Amino acids: CAISLTVGGLNQPQHF.

This clonotype came up many times. The genes are TRBV7-9 and TRBJ1-4; 7 bases fit TRBD1. The CDR3 has 14 residues. CDR1 and CDR2 from the germline V gene are SEHNR and FQNEAQ (reference sequence). V shed 5 bases and J 6 bases; nucleotides not matched to a gene: 6. The CDR3 nucleotides read TGTGCCAGCAGCCCGCCGACAGGGTATGAAAAACTGTTTTTT. Its translation is CASSPPTGYEKLFF.

As to this clonotype: A much larger clone differs from this one at a single base, so this may be a read error. V is TRBV18 and J is TRBJ1-4, with D unresolved. Germline V gene lookup returns CDR1 KGHSH and CDR2 LQKENI. CDR3 length: 13 residues. CDR3 protein: CASSPQRNAKLFF. The CDR3 DNA follows: TGTGCCAGCTCACCACAGCGGAATGCAAAACTGTTTTTT.

This clonotype was seen many times. This sequence joins TRBV9 and TRBJ1-4; no clear D gene. V lost 0 bases, J lost 3 bases, and 9 bases lay in between. The length of the CDR3 is 15 residues. Germline V gene data show CDR1 as SGDLS and CDR2 as YYNGEE. CDR3 in amino acids: CASSVGTSPNEKLFF. The CDR3 DNA is TGTGCCAGCAGCGTAGGGACGAGTCCTAATGAAAAACTGTTTTTT. Full variable domain (missing parts from reference TRBV9 and TRBJ1-4): DSGVTQTPKHLITATGQRVTLRCSPRSGDLSVYWYQQSLDQGLQFLIQYYNGEERAKGNILERFSAQQFPDLHSELNLSSLELGDSALYFCASSVGTSPNEKLFFGSGTQLSVL.

This clonotype was observed many times. The rearrangement links TRBV6-1 to TRBJ1-2; 7 nucleotides agree with TRBD1. Germline-derived CDR1 and CDR2 are MNHNS and SASEGT. The CDR3 spans 18 residues. Losses at the gene ends were 8 bases for V and 5 bases for J; bases not matched to a gene: 23. The DNA for the CDR3 is TGTGCCAGCTTCTATTGGGGGTTGGGGGGTGGACAGGAGTATGGCTACACCTTC. Its translation is CASFYWGLGGGQEYGYTF.

The chain links TRBV20-1 to TRBJ2-5; D is possibly TRBD2 (6 bases). V dropped 1 base and J dropped 1 base, with 10 bases sitting between them. This CDR3 comprises 14 residues. From germline, CDR1 is DFQATT and CDR2 SNEGSKA (reference sequence). This CDR3 is CSARGGTAQETQYF. The CDR3 bases are TGCAGTGCTAGAGGTGGGACTGCCCAAGAGACCCAGTACTTC.

The chain recombines TRBV20-1 with TRBJ1-4; 9 bases line up with TRBD1. V trimming: 1 base; J trimming: 0 bases; junction bases outside the gene matches: 0. CDR1 is DFQATT, CDR2 SNEGSKA, per germline (reference sequence). The CDR3 has 15 amino acids. The CDR3 nucleotides read TGCAGTGCTAGAGGACAGGGGGCAACTAATGAAAAACTGTTTTTT. Its protein product is CSARGQGATNEKLFF.